Presented here are 11 T cell receptor beta chains from one specimen sequenced in a study of a mutant IDH1 vaccine in newly diagnosed glioma. Assay: immunoSEQ multiplex PCR; the TCRdb copy retains only in-frame clones and omits some. The table lists 60,000 to 75,000 clones, about four fifths of them singletons, with 8.2% in the top ten. Described time point: baseline, week 1 (first vaccination visit). Treatment here: pre-vaccination baseline after standard-of-care therapy. This sample comprised PBMCs, obtained from a glioma patient treated with radiotherapy, temozolomide or both. The receptors come from a man aged 45-65 years with glioma.

This clone showed up just a few times. This chain connects TRBV19 to TRBJ2-1, with TRBD1 matching 9 bases. CDR1 is LNHDA and CDR2 is SQIVND in the germline V gene (reference sequence). The ends lost 0 bases at V and 5 bases at J; junction bases unmatched: 8. The CDR3 extends over 17 amino acids. The CDR3 DNA reads TGTGCCAGTAGTATAGATTGGGACAGGGATGGAAACAATGAGCAGTTCTTC. Protein: CASSIDWDRDGNNEQFF.

This clone was detected only a few times. The rearrangement links TRBV27 to TRBJ1-1; 7 bases line up with TRBD1. CDR1 is MNHEY, CDR2 SMNVEV, per germline (reference sequence). V shed 10 bases and J 1 base; nucleotides not matched to a gene: 6. This CDR3 is 13 amino acids long. CDR3 loop: CATRDSRNTEAFF. CDR3 DNA: TGTGCCACCAGGGACAGCCGGAACACTGAAGCTTTCTTT.

This rearrangement joins TRBV6-1 to TRBJ1-6; D remains unclear. The CDR3 contains 15 residues. CDR1 is MNHNS, CDR2 SASEGT, per germline. V lost 0 bases to trimming and J lost 9 bases, with 12 bases between them. The CDR3 loop reads CASSEAGDGRSPLHF. DNA of the CDR3: TGTGCCAGCAGTGAAGCTGGGGATGGGCGTTCACCCCTCCACTTT.

CDR3 DNA: TGTGCCAGCAGCTACGGGACAGGGAGTGAAAAACTGTTTTTT. This sequence encodes CASSYGTGSEKLFF. The chain combines TRBV7-2 with TRBJ1-4, with 9 bases matching TRBD1. The CDR3 loop spans 14 amino acids. The germline V gene encodes CDR1 SGHTA and CDR2 FQGNSA. V trimming: 4 bases; J trimming: 7 bases; junction bases outside the gene matches: 4.

The J gene is TRBJ1-5, the V gene TRBV7-6; D is possibly TRBD1 (6 bases). V lost 3 bases and J 4 bases, leaving 10 bases between the germline ends. Germline V gene data show CDR1 as SGHVS and CDR2 as FNYEAQ. This CDR3 comprises 14 residues. In DNA form, the CDR3 reads TGTGCCAGCAGCTTTGGGGGGGCGAATCAGCCCCAGCATTTT. This codes for CASSFGGANQPQHF. Supplemented by reference TRBV7-6 and TRBJ1-5, the full variable domain reads GAGVSQSPRYKVTKRGQDVALRCDPISGHVSLYWYRQALGQGPEFLTYFNYEAQQDKSGLPNDRFSAERPEGSISTLTIQRTEQRDSAMYRCASSFGGANQPQHFGDGTRLSIL.

The rearrangement links TRBV2 to TRBJ2-7, with 7 nucleotides matching TRBD2. CDR3 size: 14 residues. V dropped 1 base and J dropped 9; count of bases not matched to a gene: 9. Germline CDR1 and CDR2: SNHLY and FYNNEI. The chain's CDR3 is CASSEGSSGEGQYF. CDR3 DNA: TGTGCCAGCAGTGAAGGCTCTAGCGGAGAAGGGCAGTACTTC.

The chain carries TRBV7-2 and TRBJ2-1, with TRBD1 matching over 8 bases. In germline, CDR1 is SGHTA, CDR2 FQGNSA. The CDR3 sequence is 14 residues long. Unmatched junction bases numbered 5, after V lost 2 bases and J lost 8 bases. The CDR3 sequence: CASSLLDREDEQFF. The CDR3 nucleotides are TGTGCCAGCAGCTTATTGGACAGGGAGGATGAGCAGTTCTTC.

To note about this clone: In the same sample, other DNA sequences code for this CDR3. This chain joins TRBV9 and TRBJ2-7; D unclear. CDR1 and CDR2 (germline): SGDLS, YYNGEE. The length of the CDR3 is 14 residues. V gave up 0 bases and J gave up 1 base, with 8 bases separating them. DNA for the CDR3: TGTGCCAGCAGCGTAGAACTGTCTTCCTACGAGCAGTACTTC. This gives the protein CASSVELSSYEQYF.

This clone was counted between two and nine times. The J gene is TRBJ2-3, the V gene TRBV6-5, with a possible D match to TRBD1 (6 bases). The CDR3 consists of 13 residues. The V gene's germline CDR1 is MNHEY and CDR2 SVGAGI. Trimming pared 4 bases from V and 4 bases from J, leaving 9 bases between. The CDR3 bases are TGTGCCAGCAGTTTACAGGGACCAGATACGCAGTATTTT. Translation: CASSLQGPDTQYF.

The chain uses TRBV20-1 and TRBJ1-4; D unresolved. Germline lookup yields CDR1 DFQATT and CDR2 SNEGSKA (reference sequence). V lost 7 bases and J 11 bases, leaving 14 bases between the germline ends. This CDR3 contains 11 residues. CDR3 loop: CSVLNRMKLFF. As DNA, the CDR3 is TGCAGTGTGTTAAATAGGATGAAACTGTTTTTT.

V is TRBV5-6 and J is TRBJ1-1; D gene uncertain. The V gene's germline CDR1 is SGHDT and CDR2 YYEEEE. This CDR3 is built from 12 residues. V was cut by 5 bases and J by 1 base, with 6 bases left in between. This CDR3 is CASSQRNTEAFF. CDR3 nucleotide sequence: TGTGCCAGCAGTCAAAGGAACACTGAAGCTTTCTTT.